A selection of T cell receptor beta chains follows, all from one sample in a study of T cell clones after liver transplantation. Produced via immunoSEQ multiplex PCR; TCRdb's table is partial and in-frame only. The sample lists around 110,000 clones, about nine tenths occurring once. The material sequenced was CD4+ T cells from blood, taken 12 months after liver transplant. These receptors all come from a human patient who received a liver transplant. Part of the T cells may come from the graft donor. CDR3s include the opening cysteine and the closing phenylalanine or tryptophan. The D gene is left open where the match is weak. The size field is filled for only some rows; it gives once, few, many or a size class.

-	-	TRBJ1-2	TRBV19	TGTGCCAGTAGTGCCTACATAACCCCTAAGGATGGCTACACCTTC	CASSAYITPKDGYTF
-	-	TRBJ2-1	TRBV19	TGTGCCAGTAGTATAGCGGGACACAACTCCTACAATGAGCAGTTCTTC	CASSIAGHNSYNEQFF
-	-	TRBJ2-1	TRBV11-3	TGTGCCAGCAGCGCCGTTCCTAGGGGACATGAGCAGTTCTTC	CASSAVPRGHEQFF
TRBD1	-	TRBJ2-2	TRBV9	TGTGCCAGCAGCGCGGGACAGGGGGCGCCCGGGGAGCTGTTTTTT	CASSAGQGAPGELFF
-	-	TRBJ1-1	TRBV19	TGTGCCAGTAGTATCCGGGGGGCGGGTACTGAAGCTTTCTTT	CASSIRGAGTEAFF
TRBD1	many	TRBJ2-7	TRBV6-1	TGTGCCAGCAGATTAACAGGGGGCGCGAGCTACGAGCAGTACTTC	CASRLTGGASYEQYF
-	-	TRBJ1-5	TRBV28	TGTGCCAGCAGTCCGCCGGGGGGAATGAGCAATCAGCCCCAGCATTTT	CASSPPGGMSNQPQHF
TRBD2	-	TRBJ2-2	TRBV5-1	TGCGCCAGCAGCATTAGCGGGGGCACCGGGGAGCTGTTTTTT	CASSISGGTGELFF
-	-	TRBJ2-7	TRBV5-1	TGCGCCAGCAGCTCCAGGCCTGCCTACGAGCAGTACTTC	CASSSRPAYEQYF
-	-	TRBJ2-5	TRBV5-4	TGTGCCAGCAGCTTGCAGACGGAGACCCAGTACTTC	CASSLQTETQYF
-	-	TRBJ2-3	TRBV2	TGTGCCAGCAGTGGACAGATCTACACAGATACGCAGTATTTT	CASSGQIYTDTQYF
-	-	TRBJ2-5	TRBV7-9	TGTGCCAGCAGCTTATCAGGTTCTTGGAGGGAAGAGACCCAGTACTTC	CASSLSGSWREETQYF
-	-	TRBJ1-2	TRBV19	TGTGCCAGTCTCTCCTCCCGCGGCCGGATCTATGGCTACACCTTC	CASLSSRGRIYGYTF
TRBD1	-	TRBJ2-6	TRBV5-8	TGTGCCAGCAGCCCACCATGGGACAGGACTGGCTCTGGGGCCAACGTCCTGACTTTC	CASSPPWDRTGSGANVLTF
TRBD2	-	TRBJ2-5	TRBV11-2	TGTGCCAGCAGCTTGTTAGCGGGAGGGCCTTTTGAGACCCAGTACTTC	CASSLLAGGPFETQYF
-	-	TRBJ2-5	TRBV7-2	TGTGCCAGCAGCCCCCCTAGCGGAGGGGGGGAGACCCAGTACTTC	CASSPPSGGGETQYF
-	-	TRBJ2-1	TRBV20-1	TGCAGTGCCGTAGACAAAGATGAGCAGTTCTTC	CSAVDKDEQFF
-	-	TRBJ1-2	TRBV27	TGTGCCAGCAGTTTATTAGGCCCAACTCTACATAACTATGGCTACACCTTC	CASSLLGPTLHNYGYTF
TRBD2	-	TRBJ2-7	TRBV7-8	TGTGCCAGCACTGGACTAGCGGGAGGTCTACCCTACGAGCAGTACTTC	CASTGLAGGLPYEQYF
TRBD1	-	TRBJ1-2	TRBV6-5	TGTGCCAGCAGCCCGAGAGGGGGCGACTATGGCTACACCTTC	CASSPRGGDYGYTF
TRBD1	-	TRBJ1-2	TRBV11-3	TGTGCCAGCAGCTTCCCACAGGGGTATGGCTACACCTTC	CASSFPQGYGYTF
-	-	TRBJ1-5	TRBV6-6	TGTGCCAGCACCGCAGGGAGGTCGTCCCAGCATTTT	CASTAGRSSQHF
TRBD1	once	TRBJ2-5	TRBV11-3	TGTGCCAGCAGCTCCGGACAGGGGGAGACCCAGTACTTC	CASSSGQGETQYF
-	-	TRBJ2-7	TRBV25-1	TGTGCCAGCAGTGTGGACGGCTACGAGCAGTACTTC	CASSVDGYEQYF
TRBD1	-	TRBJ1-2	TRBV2	TGTGCCAGCAGCCCAAGTGTTGGACAGGCTAACTATGGCTACACCTTC	CASSPSVGQANYGYTF
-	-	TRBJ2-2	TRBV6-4	TGTGCCAGCAGTGGGACAGATGGCGGGGAGCTGTTTTTT	CASSGTDGGELFF
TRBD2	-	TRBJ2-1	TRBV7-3	TGTGCCAGCAGCTTAACGGGACTAGCGGGAGTGGGGGAGCAGTTCTTC	CASSLTGLAGVGEQFF
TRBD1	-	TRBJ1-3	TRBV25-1	TGTGCCAGCAGTGAACCGGACAGGGCTGGAAACACCATATATTTT	CASSEPDRAGNTIYF
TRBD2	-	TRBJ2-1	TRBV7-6	TGTGCCAGCAGCCCAAGGACTAGCCGAGTGGATGAGCAGTTCTTC	CASSPRTSRVDEQFF
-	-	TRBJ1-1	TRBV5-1	TGCGCCAGCAGCTTGGGTACACAGGGCCGTGAAGCTTTCTTT	CASSLGTQGREAFF
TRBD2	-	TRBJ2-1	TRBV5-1	TGCGCCTCGAGAAGGGCGGGAGCAATCTACAATGAGCAGTTCTTC	CASRRAGAIYNEQFF
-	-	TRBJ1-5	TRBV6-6	TGTGCCAGCAGTTACTCGACGCAGGGTGGCAATCAGCCCCAGCATTTT	CASSYSTQGGNQPQHF
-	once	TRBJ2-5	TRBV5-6	TGTGCCAGCAGCACCTTACAGGTTTTGGAGACCCAGTACTTC	CASSTLQVLETQYF
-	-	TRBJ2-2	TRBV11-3	TGTGCCAGCAGCCCAGGACGGCGGAACCCTATCGGGGAGCTGTTTTTT	CASSPGRRNPIGELFF
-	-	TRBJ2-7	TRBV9	TGTGCCAGCAGCGTAGGTAGCGAACTCCGGGGCGAGCAGTACTTC	CASSVGSELRGEQYF
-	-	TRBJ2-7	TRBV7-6	TGTGCCAGCAGCCAAGGGTCGGCGTACGAGCAGTACTTC	CASSQGSAYEQYF
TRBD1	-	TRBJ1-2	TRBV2	TGTGCCAGCAGTGCCGGGACAGAGTATGGCTACACCTTC	CASSAGTEYGYTF
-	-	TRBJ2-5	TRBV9	TGTGCCAGCAGCGCCACACAGGGTTCAGGTATAGAGACCCAGTACTTC	CASSATQGSGIETQYF
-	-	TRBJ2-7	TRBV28	TGTGCCAGCCAACCCCCGGGACGATCCTACGAGCAGTACTTC	CASQPPGRSYEQYF
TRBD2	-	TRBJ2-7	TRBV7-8	TGTGCCAGCAGCTTAGGAGCGGGACCTCTCGGCGAGCAGTACTTC	CASSLGAGPLGEQYF
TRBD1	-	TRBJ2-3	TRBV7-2	TGTGCCAGCAGCTTAGCGATGACAGGGTTGACAGATACGCAGTATTTT	CASSLAMTGLTDTQYF
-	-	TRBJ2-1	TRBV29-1	TGCAGCGTTGTTGGCAGGCCCTTTTACAATGAGCAGTTCTTC	CSVVGRPFYNEQFF
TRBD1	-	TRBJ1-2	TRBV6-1	TGTGCCACCTCGACAGGGACTAACTATGGCTACACCTTC	CATSTGTNYGYTF
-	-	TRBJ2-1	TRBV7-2	TGTGCCTTAACCGACAGCAGCTCCTACAATGAGCAGTTCTTC	CALTDSSSYNEQFF
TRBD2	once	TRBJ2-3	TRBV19	TGTGCCAGTAGTCCCGGCGGGGCGGGAGGTAGCACAGATACGCAGTATTTT	CASSPGGAGGSTDTQYF
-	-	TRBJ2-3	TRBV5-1	TGCGCCAGCAGCGAGGGACCTCCTACCACAGATACGCAGTATTTT	CASSEGPPTTDTQYF
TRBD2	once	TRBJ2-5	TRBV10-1	TGCGCTCTACTAACTAGCGGAGTCGCCTACGAAGAGACCCAGTACTTC	CALLTSGVAYEETQYF
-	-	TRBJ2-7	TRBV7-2	TGTGCCAGCAGCTTAGACCCTATTGTCAACGAGCAGTACTTC	CASSLDPIVNEQYF
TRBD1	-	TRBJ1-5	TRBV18	TGTGCCAGCTCACCGGGACAGCACAGCAATCAGCCCCAGCATTTT	CASSPGQHSNQPQHF
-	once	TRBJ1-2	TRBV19	TGTGCCAGTAGTACCGGGGCGGGCGGCTACACCTTC	CASSTGAGGYTF
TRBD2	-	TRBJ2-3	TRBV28	TGTGCCAGCAGTTTTATCGGACTAGCGGGAGATACGCAGTATTTT	CASSFIGLAGDTQYF
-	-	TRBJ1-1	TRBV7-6	TGTGCCAGCAGCCGAGACAGTCTCACCCCTAACACTGAAGCTTTCTTT	CASSRDSLTPNTEAFF
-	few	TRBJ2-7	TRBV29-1	TGCAGCGTTCGGGTTGTGGGGGAGCAGTACTTC	CSVRVVGEQYF